This TCR beta chain was captured in a study of T cells after yellow fever vaccination. This clonotype was recorded many times. UMIs and a universal primer site were added when TCR cDNA was made by 5'RACE template switching. TCRdb redid the calling of the 5' RACE reads with MiXCR, one entry per CDR3 protein. The sample yields more than 80,000 distinct CDR3 sequences, 5.8% seen once. The CDR3 totals 16 residues. The V segment lost 2 bases and the J segment 5 bases; nucleotides outside the gene matches: 10. CDR1 and CDR2 from the germline V gene are MNHNY and SVGAGI (reference sequence). The TCR sequence derives from a man aged 18-30 years who received the YFV17D yellow fever vaccine. This chain uses TRBV6-6 with TRBJ2-5, with 8 bases matching TRBD2. The specimen was CD8+ T cells sorted from PBMCs, collected 10 days after the yellow fever booster vaccination. In DNA, the CDR3 is TGTGCCAGCAGTTACAGACCGGGACTAGTAGGGGAGACCCAGTACTTC. This codes for CASSYRPGLVGETQYF.